This T cell receptor beta chain is drawn from a study of T-cell reconstitution after alpha-beta-depleted transplantation in children (dated by TCRdb to the mid-2010s). Regarding the complete study: Using TCR repertoire profiling, the study followed T-cell immune reconstitution in a quantitative way in children after TCRalphabeta/CD19-depleted allogeneic hematopoietic cell transplantation.

This clonotype has a count of ten or more. Its antigen is not yet known. No qualities accompany the bases; no much larger clone lies one base away. Library prep was done by PCR. For sequencing, an Illumina HiSeq 2500 was employed. TCR libraries were prepared with molecular barcoding, using unique molecular identifiers to normalize TCRbeta repertoire quantification. TCRdb reprocessing: public reads trimmed at Q25 with fastp, clones called with MiXCR, in-frame beta chains kept. Rows are combined by CDR3 protein, so each entry shows the most common genes and DNA. In all, the sample holds roughly 610,000 distinct CDR3 sequences, and more than 9% of those were seen once. The ten largest clones take up around 4% of the sample. The germline ends are 11 bases apart after V is trimmed by 6 bases and J by 0 bases. Taken from the germline V gene, the CDR1 and CDR2 loops are SQVTM and ANQGSEA. The CDR3, from cysteine to phenylalanine, totals 13 residues. Kept here is only the CDR3 DNA, which spans 39 bases and is read in frame from base 1.

The chain employs TRBV29-1 and TRBJ1-1; there is no confident call for the D gene. The sequencing used PBMCs from the stem cell graft donor, collected from the stem cell graft. This receptor was obtained from a human donor who donated a stem cell graft to a child with acute myeloid leukemia. CDR3 region: CSVAQIMNTEAFF. The nucleotide sequence is TGCAGCGTCGCCCAGATCATGAACACTGAAGCTTTCTTT.